This T cell receptor beta chain was sequenced during a study of cytomegalovirus exposure and HLA in healthy donors (dated 2017 in TCRdb). As for the study more broadly: An earlier analysis of about 530 of the donors reported 276 Gb of sequence data and approximately 120 million unique TCR beta sequences obtained from 180 million or so T cells. The number of donors typed differed by locus, with about 620-630 for A, B, C, DRB1 and DQB1, roughly 550 for DQA1, over 600 for DPA1, and around 430 for DPB1. Across 300 to 400 genotyped donors of the cohort, an average of approximately 200,000 unique TCR beta nucleotide sequences per donor were sequenced, and roughly a sixth of those sequences were non-productive. All discovery cohort repertoires had been generated using a single sequencing platform. To decide whether each TCR beta V gene segment behaved as functional or pseudogenic, an earlier analysis of approximately 600 of the donors relied on high-throughput TCR beta sequencing. Class I and class II HLA loci were covered by the typing at four-digit resolution. The study was designed to test whether signatures of past pathogen exposure could be identified by cataloging public T cell receptors. Along with the 666-subject first cohort, a separate validation cohort of around 110 different subjects was used. The genetic ancestry cluster associated with self-reported Caucasian donors included about 84% of the roughly 390 genotyped donors. Because of strong linkage in the cohort, roughly 5 DR-DQ haplotypes were treated as single units for association and clustering. To predict cytomegalovirus infection status, the study brought together high-throughput TCR immunosequencing, statistical association of individual TCRs with disease status, and machine learning. The study profiled the T cell repertoires of 500 to 800 subjects by immunosequencing and related them to cytomegalovirus serostatus. To study patterns of TCR occurrence, a later analysis re-analyzed previously published TCR beta repertoires from around 700 donors and added high-resolution HLA genotyping. Rather than using new phenotypic data, the later analysis identified candidate immune exposures from TCR beta sequences and from how often those sequences occurred across donors. Alongside the repertoire data, information on donor age, sex, ethnicity and CMV serostatus was compiled. An early release covering 500 to 750 HLA-typed donors comprised approximately 290 gigabases of sequencing data and around 80 million unique TCR sequences. A later genetic analysis took genome-wide SNP genotypes for about 65% of the 666 donors and used that subset as a discovery cohort.

The cohort comprised hundreds of healthy bone marrow donors. All cohort members were sampled while nominally healthy, although unrecorded immune exposures were likely present. The donor was CMV seropositive and belonged to the group of 250 to 300 seropositive cohort members. A peripheral blood sample was collected from each donor, and TCR beta sequencing was performed on peripheral blood mononuclear cells. The Qiagen DNeasy Blood Extraction Kit was used to extract genomic DNA from the blood cell samples. The research as a whole found: Because HLA typing was unavailable for some donors at each locus, only the typed subset was used in association tests. The cohort was sequenced for TCR beta chains only, and without alpha or paired-chain data the features that could be detected were limited. A total of some 180 TCR beta chains were listed by the study as associated with cytomegalovirus. Broadly in line with IMGT annotations, most TCR beta V segments showed up in productive rearrangements about 87% or about 30% of the time in an earlier analysis of approximately 600 of the donors. Because counts were too low, approximately 18 rarely observed V segments, including chromosome 9 orphons, were excluded from the earlier analysis of under 650 of the donors. According to a later analysis, most CMV-associated TCR beta chains appeared to be HLA-restricted, and the HLA associations seemed to be driven largely by CMV exposure. Three of the identified cytomegalovirus-associated TCR beta chains were confirmed in vitro to be specific for cytomegalovirus antigens. A cluster of highly shared sequence variants was judged likely to be a technical artifact of the sequencing pipeline. A later analysis associated 16,951 TCR beta sequences with specific HLA alleles at a false discovery rate of 0.05. In a later genetic analysis, a missense DCLRE1C variant was associated with V-gene and J-gene trimming of TCR beta chains, and the association was replicated in an independent cohort. A later analysis found that HLA-associated TCR beta chains were more clonally expanded and had lower generation probabilities than equally common non-associated chains. Across donors, most TCR sequences were observed very rarely, whereas some public TCRs were present in many individuals. Correlated functional status among segregating V segments might be attributable to linkage disequilibrium, but an unknown experimental factor could not be ruled out. In both the original and validation cohorts, the classifier was reported to diagnose cytomegalovirus status with high specificity and sensitivity. A later analysis reported that several top co-occurrence clusters appeared linked to parvovirus B19, influenza, CMV and Epstein-Barr virus. In a later analysis, TCR association rates were found to vary across HLA loci, with the most associated TCRs seen for DRB1 alleles and the fewest for HLA-C alleles. Strong co-occurrence of HLA alleles, especially DR and DQ, made assigning TCR associations to individual alleles difficult. Sequencing depth was assumed to be roughly uniform across donors in the presence/absence analyses, though that assumption may not hold. Compared with the roughly 600-donor mean, donors in an Asian-associated ancestry cluster had fewer N-insertions in productive TCRs, according to a later genetic analysis. According to the authors, the approach could potentially be generalized to other disease states and immunological phenotypes. A further reported finding was that TCR beta sequences accurately predicted the HLA-A and HLA-B alleles for most subjects in the first cohort. The only immune exposure information available for the cohort was CMV serostatus.

About this clone itself: Its binding antigen is unknown. No base quality information exists; no much larger clone differs at one position.

Library preparation employed the immunoSEQ multiplex PCR assay. A mixture of 60 forward primers for TCR Vbeta segments and 13 reverse primers for TCR Jbeta segments was used in the multiplex PCR. A multiplex PCR assay on genomic DNA amplified the CDR3 region of rearranged TCR beta genes. The amplified TCR beta libraries were sequenced on the Illumina HiSeq System as 87-base-pair reads. Concerning the study's data processing: In a later analysis, 70 million to 95 million unique TCR beta chains were counted across the roughly 670 repertoires, and about 9.9 million of these chains were shared by at least two donors. Raw reads were error-corrected and collapsed into unique sequences by a nearest-neighbor algorithm in which closely related sequences were merged to remove PCR and sequencing errors. CDR3 sequences were aligned to IMGT reference sequences to assign V, D and J gene segments. For a sequence to be retained, a match of at least six nucleotides was required to both a V gene segment and a J gene segment. A rearrangement was called productive if the CDR3 had no stop codons and remained in frame with V and J, and every other rearrangement was called non-productive. Following IMGT convention, CDR3 was defined as the stretch from the second conserved V-encoded cysteine to the conserved J-encoded phenylalanine. The earlier analysis of approximately 590 of the donors excluded any sequence lacking an unambiguous match to a single V gene segment. In an earlier analysis of around 590 of the donors, a V segment was called functional when productive rearrangements were above 56.7%, and segregating when the standard deviation between donors exceeded 5%. A statistical classification framework was built to diagnose cytomegalovirus status from the catalog of TCR beta chain sequences. A later analysis assigned V and J genes by comparing TCR nucleotide sequences with IMGT/GENE-DB human TR gene sequences. The TCRdist pipeline was used in a later analysis to assign CDR3 sequences and most-parsimonious VDJ recombination scenarios. In a later analysis, each TCR beta chain was defined by its CDR3 amino acid sequence together with its V-gene family, and reads without a unique V-gene family were excluded. In a later analysis, fewer than 600 highly shared, low-generation-probability nucleotide sequences were removed to address suspected cross-contamination and a sequencing artifact. For each public chain, a later analysis derived a clonal expansion index from normalized ranks of inferred template counts within each repertoire. In a later analysis, generation probabilities were computed using a VDJ recombination model fitted to out-of-frame rearrangements, and the results were checked against IGoR. A later analysis scored TCR-TCR, TCR-HLA and TCR-CMV co-occurrence with hypergeometric tests, applying a repertoire-size bias correction to TCR pairs. A later analysis estimated false discovery rates by permuting HLA or CMV assignments 20 times. In a later analysis, co-occurring TCRs were grouped using DBSCAN, with TCRdist sequence similarity added in when clustering inside HLA-allele-positive subsets. Co-occurrence clustering excluded repertoires with fewer than 30,000 or more than 120,000 public chains, plus five with anomalous nucleotide sharing. TCRdb mirrors the immuneACCESS table, restricted to in-frame sequences. Some clones are absent from its copies; in checked studies, under half trace to an unresolved V gene, and the reason for the others is unknown. V, J and clone size derive from that table, while D and trimming were established from the DNA sequence. The sample has around 93,000 clones on record, approximately 60% of them singletons. About 6.3% of the sample rests with the top ten.

This sequence originates from a boy aged 5-17 years in good health and CMV-seropositive. The specimen was PBMCs.

The DNA is as follows: TGTGCCAGCATTGGTCTGCGGCGGGGAAACACCATATATTTT. Its protein product is CASIGLRRGNTIYF. The rearranged segments are TRBV6-8 and TRBJ1-3; the D gene identity is not certain. According to the germline V gene, CDR1 reads MNHGY and CDR2 reads SAAAGT. Trimming costs V 7 bases and J 4 bases, and their ends lie 14 bases apart. The cysteine opens and the phenylalanine closes a CDR3 of 14 amino acids. This entry keeps only the CDR3 DNA: 42 bases, framed from base 1.